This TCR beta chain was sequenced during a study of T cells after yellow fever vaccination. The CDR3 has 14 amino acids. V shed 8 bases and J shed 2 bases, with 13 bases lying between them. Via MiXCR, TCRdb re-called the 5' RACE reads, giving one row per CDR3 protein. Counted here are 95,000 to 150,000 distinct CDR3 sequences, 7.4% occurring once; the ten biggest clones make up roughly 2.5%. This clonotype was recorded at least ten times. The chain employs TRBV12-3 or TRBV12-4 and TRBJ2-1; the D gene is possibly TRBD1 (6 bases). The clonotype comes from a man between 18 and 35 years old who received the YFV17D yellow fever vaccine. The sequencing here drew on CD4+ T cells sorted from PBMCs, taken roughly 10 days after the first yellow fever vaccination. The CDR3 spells CASDRDTAYNEQFF. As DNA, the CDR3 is TGTGCCAGCGACCGGGACACCGCCTACAATGAGCAGTTCTTC.